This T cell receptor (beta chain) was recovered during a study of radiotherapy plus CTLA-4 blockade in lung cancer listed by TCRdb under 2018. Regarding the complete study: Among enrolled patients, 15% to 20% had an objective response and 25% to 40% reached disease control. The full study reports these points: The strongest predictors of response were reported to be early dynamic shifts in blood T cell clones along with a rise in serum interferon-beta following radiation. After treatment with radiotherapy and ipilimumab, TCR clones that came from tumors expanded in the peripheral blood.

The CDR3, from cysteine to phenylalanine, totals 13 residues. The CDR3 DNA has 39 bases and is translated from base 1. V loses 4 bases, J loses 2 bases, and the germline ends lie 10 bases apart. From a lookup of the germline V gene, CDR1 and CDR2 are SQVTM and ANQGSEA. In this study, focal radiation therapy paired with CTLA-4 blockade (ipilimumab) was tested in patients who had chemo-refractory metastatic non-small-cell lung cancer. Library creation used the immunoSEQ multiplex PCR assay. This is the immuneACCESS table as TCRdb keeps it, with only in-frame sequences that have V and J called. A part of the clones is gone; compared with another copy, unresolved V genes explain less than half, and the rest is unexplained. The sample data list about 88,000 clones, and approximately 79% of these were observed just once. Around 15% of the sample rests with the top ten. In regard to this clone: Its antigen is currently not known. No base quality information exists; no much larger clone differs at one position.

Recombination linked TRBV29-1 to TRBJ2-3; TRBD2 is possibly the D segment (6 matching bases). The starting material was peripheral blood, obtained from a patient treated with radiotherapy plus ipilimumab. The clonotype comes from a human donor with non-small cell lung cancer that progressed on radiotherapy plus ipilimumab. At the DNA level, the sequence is TGCAGCGTTGTTAGCGGCTTCACAGATACGCAGTATTTT. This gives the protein CSVVSGFTDTQYF.